Sequencing of this T cell receptor (beta chain) was carried out in a study of blood T cell repertoires in COVID-19. Per the germline V gene, CDR1 is SGHRS and CDR2 is YFSETQ. The CDR3 has 15 amino acids. The ends were cut back, 2 bases at V and 7 bases at J, with 16 bases in the middle. The method was immunoSEQ multiplex PCR; TCRdb's version includes in-frame clones alone and lacks a portion of them. The sample lists roughly 150,000 clones, about nine tenths seen once, with 6% to 7% in the top ten. The clonotype originates from a man older than 75 with acute or convalescent COVID-19. The chain carries TRBV5-1 and TRBJ2-1, with a tentative D call TRBD1 (6 bases). The sequenced material came from peripheral blood. The DNA for the CDR3 is TGCGCCAGCAGCTTCTCCGGGATCACAGGGAATGAGCAGTTCTTC. The encoded protein is CASSFSGITGNEQFF.